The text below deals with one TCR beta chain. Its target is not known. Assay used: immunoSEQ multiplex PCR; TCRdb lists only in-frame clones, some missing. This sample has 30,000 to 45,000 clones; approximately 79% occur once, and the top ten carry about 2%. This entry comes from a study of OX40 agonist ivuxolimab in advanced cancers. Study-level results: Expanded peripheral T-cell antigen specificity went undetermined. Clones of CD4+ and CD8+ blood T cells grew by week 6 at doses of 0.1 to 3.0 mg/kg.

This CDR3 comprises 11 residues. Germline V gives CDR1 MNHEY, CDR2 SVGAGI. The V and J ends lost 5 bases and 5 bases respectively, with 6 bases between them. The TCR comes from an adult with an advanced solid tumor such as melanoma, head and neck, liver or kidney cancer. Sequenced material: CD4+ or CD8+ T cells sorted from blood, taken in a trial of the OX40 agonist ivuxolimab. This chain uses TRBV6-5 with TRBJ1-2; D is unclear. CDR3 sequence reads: CASSQGYGYTF. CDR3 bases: TGTGCCAGCAGTCAAGGGTATGGCTACACCTTC.